This T cell receptor beta chain was found in a study of cytomegalovirus exposure and HLA in healthy donors. Overall study context: The same platform used for the approximately 670 first-cohort repertoires was also used for the roughly 120 validation repertoires, as a later analysis reported.

Sequencing used immunoSEQ multiplex PCR; TCRdb keeps in-frame clones, though not all of them. The sample shows about 260,000 clones, about nine tenths of them seen only once. Of note for this clone: Its matching antigen is unknown.

V was cut by 4 bases and J by 6 bases, with 7 bases left in between. This CDR3 has 12 residues. CDR1 and CDR2 (germline): MRHNA, SNTAGT. Whole-study results and caveats: The study recorded fewer than 200 TCR beta chains that were cytomegalovirus-associated. Subsequent analysis revealed that first-cohort TCR clusters tended to co-occur in the 130 or so validation repertoires. The classifier reportedly diagnosed cytomegalovirus status with high specificity and sensitivity.

This sequence was found in a woman aged 25-40 years in good health and CMV-seronegative. The sequencing input was PBMCs. The chain carries TRBV6-4 and TRBJ2-1; D ambiguous. This CDR3 is CASSGAGNEQFF. In DNA form, the CDR3 reads TGTGCCAGCAGTGGAGCTGGCAATGAGCAGTTCTTC.